The 30 T cell receptor beta chains reported below all come from one sample, sequenced in a study of blood T cells in healthy people across ages. Through a sample-barcoded 5' primer and a J-beta primer mix, a second PCR was run for roughly 6 to 11 cycles. TCRdb ran MiXCR on the 5' RACE reads and lists one entry per CDR3 protein. This sample has 700,000 to 850,000 distinct CDR3 sequences; roughly 50% occur once, and the top ten carry 40% to 50%. Material for sequencing was blood. The receptors were gathered from an elderly man in good health.

The sample holds a few counts of this clonotype. The rearrangement uses TRBV7-2 and TRBJ1-1; 7 bases agree with TRBD1. The germline CDR1 and CDR2 sequences are SGHTA and FQGNSA. Trimming cost V 5 bases and J 2 bases; bases outside gene matches: 8. The CDR3 consists of 15 residues. CDR3 sequence (DNA): TGTGCCAGCAGCGCCCGACAGGGTAGTAACACTGAAGCTTTCTTT. As protein: CASSARQGSNTEAFF.

The rearrangement uses TRBV12-3 or TRBV12-4 and TRBJ1-2, with 10 bases identical to TRBD1. The trim removed 5 bases at V and 4 bases at J, leaving 10 bases unmatched. This CDR3 is built from 16 residues. The CDR3 here is CASSHTAGTGVYGYTF. CDR3 DNA sequence: TGTGCCAGCAGTCATACCGCCGGGACAGGGGTCTATGGCTACACCTTC.

CDR3 coding DNA: TGTGCCAGCAGTTTTAGCGGGAGGGCCTACAATGAGCAGTTCTTC. This translates into CASSFSGRAYNEQFF. This rearrangement joins TRBV25-1 to TRBJ2-1; 11 positions agree with TRBD2. The CDR3 is 15 amino acids. V lost 5 bases and J lost 2; bases outside the gene matches: 2. CDR1 MGHDK and CDR2 SYGVNS come from the germline V gene.

The rearrangement links TRBV6-5 to TRBJ2-7; tentatively, D is TRBD2 (5 bases). This CDR3 has 11 residues. V gave up 5 bases and J gave up 9 bases, with 11 bases separating them. From germline, CDR1 is MNHEY and CDR2 SVGAGI. CDR3 nucleotide sequence: TGTGCCAGCAGTCCTGGACTTCGGCAGTACTTC. Translating gives CASSPGLRQYF.

The chain joins TRBV29-1 to TRBJ2-5; possibly TRBD1 or TRBD2 for D (7 bases each). The CDR3 is made up of 16 amino acids. V lost 6 bases, J lost 2 bases, and 22 bases lay in between. Germline CDR1 SQVTM, CDR2 ANQGSEA. The CDR3 nucleotides read TGCAGCGTGCAGGGGCAGGGGGGGCGCACACAAGAGACCCAGTACTTC. Translating it yields CSVQGQGGRTQETQYF. The full variable domain, completed using reference TRBV29-1 and TRBJ2-5, is SAVISQKPSRDICQRGTSLTIQCQVDSQVTMMFWYRQQPGQSLTLIATANQGSEATYESGFVIDKFPISRPNLTFSTLTVSNMSPEDSSIYLCSVQGQGGRTQETQYFGPGTRLLVL.

As concerns this clonotype: The conserved phenylalanine or tryptophan is not found at the CDR3 terminus, so this likely reflects a read error. No DNA is shown, since the ends of the CDR3 on it are uncertain; the CDR3 is the one TCRdb lists. The rearrangement links TRBV5-1 to TRBJ2-6; the D call TRBD1 from the table was never checked on the DNA. Germline V CDR1 and CDR2: SGHRS, YFSETQ. Ends included, the CDR3 has 18 residues. The CDR3: CASSLEGGWTSGANVLTI.

This clonotype was seen a few times. The chain carries TRBV20-1 and TRBJ2-7; tentatively, D is TRBD1 (6 bases). CDR1 is DFQATT, CDR2 SNEGSKA, per germline (reference sequence). The length of the CDR3 is 15 residues. Trimming left V 1 base short and J 1 base short, with 14 bases between. CDR3 bases: TGCAGTGCTAGAGCCCTGACAGGCCGATCCTACGAGCAGTACTTC. As protein: CSARALTGRSYEQYF.

Only a few counts were recorded for this clonotype. The chain recombines TRBV6-6 with TRBJ2-4; D could derive from TRBD1 or TRBD2 (6 bases each). Trimming shortened V by 2 bases and J by 13 bases, and 18 bases separated the two germline ends. Germline V lookup: CDR1 MNHNY, CDR2 SVGAGI (reference sequence). This CDR3 region has 14 residues. The CDR3 is CASSYTQQGGEQYF. CDR3 in DNA: TGTGCCAGCAGTTACACTCAACAGGGCGGGGAGCAGTACTTC.

V gene TRBV10-3 combines with J gene TRBJ1-2; D gene unclear. The CDR3 length is 13 residues. Per the germline V gene, CDR1 is ENHRY and CDR2 is SYGVKD. The V end was cut by 1 base, the J end by 2 bases, with 5 bases between. CDR3 nucleotides: TGTGCCATCAGTGAGTGGAGGAACTATGGCTACACCTTC. Translated: CAISEWRNYGYTF.

V is TRBV6-6 and J is TRBJ2-1; 7 nucleotides agree with TRBD1. V trimming: 6 bases; J trimming: 0 bases; junction bases outside the gene matches: 5. The germline V gene has CDR1 MNHNY and CDR2 SVGAGI (reference sequence). The CDR3 runs 15 residues. CDR3 loop: CASSSTGVSYNEQFF. The CDR3 DNA reads as TGTGCCAGCAGCTCAACAGGGGTCTCCTACAATGAGCAGTTCTTC.

The V and J genes are TRBV6-6 and TRBJ1-4; TRBD1 is a possible D gene (6 bases). Germline V lookup: CDR1 MNHNY, CDR2 SVGAGI (reference sequence). Between the trimmed V and J ends, which lost 6 bases and 8 bases, there was a span of 10 bases. The CDR3 runs to 12 residues. Here the CDR3 DNA reads TGTGCCAGCAGACAGGGTGACGAAAAACTGTTTTTT. Translating it yields CASRQGDEKLFF.

This rearrangement joins TRBV2 to TRBJ1-1; 12 bases map to TRBD1. The V gene's germline CDR1 is SNHLY and CDR2 FYNNEI. Trimming took 3 bases from V and 3 from J; bases not matched to a gene: 11. The length of the CDR3 is 18 residues. The CDR3 reads CASSDDRDRGLWDTEAFF. Written as DNA, the CDR3 is TGTGCCAGCAGTGATGACCGGGACAGGGGGCTTTGGGACACTGAAGCTTTCTTT.

V and J are TRBV7-3 and TRBJ2-7; no clear D gene. CDR3 length equals 13 residues. V lost 8 bases and J 7 bases, leaving 18 bases between the germline ends. Germline lookup yields CDR1 SGHTA and CDR2 FQGTGA. CDR3 sequence: CASSVAHLGEQYF. CDR3 coding DNA: TGTGCCAGCTCCGTGGCGCACCTCGGGGAGCAGTACTTC.

The V gene is TRBV2, the J gene TRBJ2-7, with a possible D match to TRBD1 (6 bases). V shed 5 bases and J shed 12 bases, with 26 bases lying between them. Germline CDR1 reads SNHLY; CDR2 reads FYNNEI. This CDR3 spans 15 amino acids. The CDR3 region has the DNA TGTGCCAGCAGTCAGCCGGGACATGGTGGGGAGACCCGGTACTTC. Translation: CASSQPGHGGETRYF.

This clonotype was counted between two and nine times. The chain uses TRBV7-9 and TRBJ1-2; 8 positions match TRBD1. Per germline, CDR1 SEHNR and CDR2 FQNEAQ (reference sequence). The CDR3 contains 16 residues. Losses at the gene ends were 5 bases for V and 1 base for J; bases not matched to a gene: 9. The CDR3 region is CASSQTGGKSNYGYTF. The CDR3 nucleotides read TGTGCCAGCAGCCAAACAGGGGGTAAAAGTAACTATGGCTACACCTTC.

This chain links TRBV20-1 with TRBJ2-1, with D tentatively TRBD2 (7 bases). V was shortened by 5 bases and J by 10 bases, with 12 bases between the two germline ends. The CDR3 length is 11 residues. Germline V CDR1 and CDR2: DFQATT, SNEGSKA (reference sequence). CDR3 amino acids: CSAGGGAEQFF. The CDR3 DNA is TGCAGTGCTGGAGGGGGGGCAGAGCAGTTCTTC.

This clonotype has a handful of counts. The V and J genes are TRBV25-1 and TRBJ2-5; D not certain. The V gene's germline CDR1 is MGHDK and CDR2 SYGVNS. This CDR3 comprises 14 residues. Trimming stripped 7 bases from V and 2 bases from J, with 14 bases between. CDR3 coding DNA: TGTGCCAGCATTCTGAGTCCTCCACAAGAGACCCAGTACTTC. It is translated as CASILSPPQETQYF.

The V gene is TRBV6-6, the J gene TRBJ2-3; TRBD2 agrees at 7 bases. The germline V gene has CDR1 MNHNY and CDR2 SVGAGI (reference sequence). The CDR3 loop spans 15 amino acids. J gave up 3 bases and V 2 bases, and 5 bases lay outside the gene matches. CDR3 protein: CASSYDAGVTDTQYF. The CDR3, as DNA: TGTGCCAGCAGTTACGACGCGGGAGTAACAGATACGCAGTATTTT.

This chain uses TRBV10-3 with TRBJ2-3; 10 bases line up with TRBD1. The V gene's germline CDR1 is ENHRY and CDR2 SYGVKD. V was pared by 6 bases and J by 1 base, with 4 bases of the junction left unmatched. The CDR3 is made up of 15 amino acids. CDR3 sequence reads: CAISRQGAGTDTQYF. CDR3 nucleotides: TGTGCCATCAGCAGACAGGGGGCTGGCACAGATACGCAGTATTTT.

In regard to this clonotype: A single base separates this from a much larger clone, so it may be a read error. The V call is TRBV9, the J call TRBJ2-5; the D call may be TRBD1 or TRBD2 (5 bases each). The DNA end lines up better with TRBJ2-7; the J call may be wrong. The CDR3 totals 15 residues. Germline V gene lookup returns CDR1 SGDLS and CDR2 YYNGEE. This CDR3 reads CAGSPGALGTYEQYF. The CDR3 DNA sequence: TGTGCCGGCAGCCCCGGGGCTTTAGGAACCTACGAGCAGTACTTC.

This CDR3 is CASSPGGDRHEQFF. Written as DNA, the CDR3 is TGTGCCAGCAGCCCCGGTGGTGACAGGCATGAGCAGTTCTTC. The rearrangement uses TRBV7-2 and TRBJ2-1; D is perhaps TRBD1 (6 bases). Germline lookup yields CDR1 SGHTA and CDR2 FQGNSA. V was shortened by 5 bases and J by 8 bases, with 16 bases between the two germline ends. CDR3 size: 14 residues.

This chain connects TRBV10-3 to TRBJ2-3; tentatively, D is TRBD2 (5 bases). Trimming left V 8 bases short and J 1 base short, with 10 bases between. This CDR3 region has 13 residues. The germline V gene encodes CDR1 ENHRY and CDR2 SYGVKD. The CDR3 sequence is CAIGVGGTDTQYF. The CDR3 coding sequence is TGTGCCATCGGAGTCGGGGGCACAGATACGCAGTATTTT.

This clonotype was counted between two and nine times. The J gene is TRBJ2-7, the V gene TRBV24-1, with TRBD1 identical over 9 bases. The DNA end is more similar to TRBJ2-5, so the J call may be wrong. The CDR3 extends over 15 amino acids. CDR1 is KGHDR and CDR2 is SFDVKD in the germline V gene. The CDR3 DNA is TGTGCCACCAGTGATCCCGGGACAGGGACCAAGACCCAGTACTTC. Its protein is CATSDPGTGTKTQYF.

J is TRBJ2-1 and V is TRBV10-3; 7 positions agree with TRBD2. Germline lookup yields CDR1 ENHRY and CDR2 SYGVKD. Trimming cost V 2 bases and J 11 bases; bases outside gene matches: 12. The CDR3 loop spans 15 amino acids. In DNA form, the CDR3 reads TGTGCCATCAGTGAGGGCGGGAGTAGTTTAGCGCAGCAGTTCTTC. This codes for CAISEGGSSLAQQFF.

The J gene is TRBJ1-2, the V gene TRBV20-1; D may be TRBD1 (5 bases). The ends were cut back, 4 bases at V and 4 bases at J, with 19 bases in the middle. Germline V gives CDR1 DFQATT, CDR2 SNEGSKA (reference sequence). CDR3 length: 15 amino acids. The CDR3 protein is CSATGTASPGYGYTF. The CDR3 nucleotides read TGCAGTGCTACAGGGACTGCCTCTCCGGGCTATGGCTACACCTTC.

The chain carries TRBV11-2 and TRBJ2-4; D is uncertain. Between the trimmed V and J ends, which lost 6 bases and 3 bases, there was a span of 12 bases. Germline V gene data show CDR1 as SGHAT and CDR2 as FQNNGV. This CDR3 contains 14 residues. The chain's CDR3 is CASRPIVGKNIQYF. CDR3 sequence (DNA): TGTGCCAGCAGACCTATCGTGGGCAAAAACATTCAGTACTTC.

This clonotype showed up just a few times. The rearrangement links TRBV7-9 to TRBJ2-6; D possibly corresponds to TRBD1 (5 bases). The CDR3 contains 13 residues. Deletions cut 5 bases from V and 4 bases from J, with 6 bases between. The germline gives CDR1 SEHNR, CDR2 FQNEAQ (reference sequence). The CDR3 loop is CASSRQGANVLTF. The CDR3 coding sequence is TGTGCCAGCAGCCGACAGGGGGCCAACGTCCTGACTTTC.

This chain links TRBV5-1 with TRBJ2-5; 7 bases map to TRBD1. The germline gives CDR1 SGHRS, CDR2 YFSETQ. This CDR3 is 15 amino acids long. J lost 3 bases, V lost 4 bases, and 9 bases had no gene match. As DNA, the CDR3 is TGCGCCAGCAGCCACTGGGAAGGGGGCGAAGAGACCCAGTACTTC. Translation gives CASSHWEGGEETQYF.

The V call is TRBV7-9, the J call TRBJ2-2; D assignment may be TRBD1 or TRBD2 (5 bases each). CDR1 SEHNR and CDR2 FQNEAQ come from the germline V gene (reference sequence). The CDR3 runs 16 residues. The V and J ends lost 1 base and 2 bases respectively, with 11 bases between them. CDR3 bases: TGTGCCAGCAGCTTAGTCGGGACCGCCAACACCGGGGAGCTGTTTTTT. This encodes CASSLVGTANTGELFF.

The chain carries TRBV10-3 and TRBJ1-4; 7 bases fit TRBD1. The CDR3 loop spans 18 amino acids. V shed 7 bases, J shed 0 bases, and the junction held 14 bases outside the gene matches. Germline V lookup: CDR1 ENHRY, CDR2 SYGVKD. The CDR3 loop is CAITQGGIQGATNEKLFF. The CDR3, as DNA: TGTGCCATCACGCAGGGGGGGATACAAGGGGCAACTAATGAAAAACTGTTTTTT.